Listed below are T cell receptor beta chains from one sample, sequenced in a study of cytomegalovirus exposure and HLA in healthy donors. Produced via immunoSEQ multiplex PCR; TCRdb's table is partial and in-frame only. The sample has 110,000 to 150,000 clones, 73% seen once. Sequencing was carried out using PBMCs. Every receptor here comes from a human donor in good health. Each CDR3 is given with its conserved first and last residue. Fields, in order: D gene, V gene, clone size, CDR3 length, J gene, CDR3 DNA, CDR3 protein. D genes are given only for firm matches. Size values are once, few and many counts, or a class for expanded clones, and some rows have none.

NA	TRBV2	NA	16	TRBJ1-3	TGTGCCAGCAGTTTCCAGGGTCTACCCTCTGGAAACACCATATATTTT	CASSFQGLPSGNTIYF
TRBD1	TRBV6-1	NA	12	TRBJ1-1	TGTGCCAGCAGGGACAGGGGAACTGAAGCTTTCTTT	CASRDRGTEAFF
TRBD2	TRBV7-6	few	17	TRBJ2-1	TGTGCCAGCAGCTTAATGAGCGGGGGGTACTCCTACAATGAGCAGTTCTTC	CASSLMSGGYSYNEQFF
TRBD1	TRBV5-4	few	12	TRBJ2-7	TGTGCCAGCAGGCTACAGGGGGGCGAGCAGTACTTC	CASRLQGGEQYF
TRBD1	TRBV6-5	NA	13	TRBJ2-1	TGTGCCAGCAGTTCAGGGGGTCACAATGAGCAGTTCTTC	CASSSGGHNEQFF
NA	TRBV2	NA	17	TRBJ1-3	TGTGCCAGCAGTAACCTCGGCCCGGGTGGCTCTGGAAACACCATATATTTT	CASSNLGPGGSGNTIYF
NA	TRBV6-5	NA	15	TRBJ2-1	TGTGCCAGCAGTTACACCCTAGAGGCTTACAATGAGCAGTTCTTC	CASSYTLEAYNEQFF
TRBD1	TRBV27	once	18	TRBJ1-1	TGTGCCAGCAGTTTAAAGCGGGGGGGACAGGGCCTGAACACTGAAGCTTTCTTT	CASSLKRGGQGLNTEAFF
TRBD2	TRBV2	few	13	TRBJ2-3	TGTGCCAGCTCATCCGGGGGGGGCAGCCCGCAGTATTTT	CASSSGGGSPQYF
NA	TRBV5-1	once	12	TRBJ2-1	TGCGCCAGCAGCTTGGTATCGGATGAGCAGTTCTTC	CASSLVSDEQFF
TRBD1	TRBV6-1	NA	13	TRBJ1-5	TGTGCCAGCAGCACAACAGGGGACCAGCCCCAGCATTTT	CASSTTGDQPQHF
NA	TRBV6-1	few	14	TRBJ1-5	TGTGCCAGCAGTGCTTCCTCGGGGAATCAGCCCCAGCATTTT	CASSASSGNQPQHF
NA	TRBV30	NA	14	TRBJ1-1	TGTGCCTGGAGTGTCACGCGGGTGGAGACTGAAGCTTTCTTT	CAWSVTRVETEAFF
TRBD2	TRBV7-6	NA	15	TRBJ2-1	TGTGCCAGCAGCCATAGCGGGGGGAGTTACAATGAGCAGTTCTTC	CASSHSGGSYNEQFF
NA	TRBV5-4	NA	13	TRBJ1-1	TGTGCCAGCACCTTGGCAGGGAGGGCTGAAGCTTTCTTT	CASTLAGRAEAFF
NA	TRBV6-6	NA	14	TRBJ2-7	TGTGCCAGCAGTACAACTAATAGCGGCTACGAGCAGTACTTC	CASSTTNSGYEQYF
TRBD2	TRBV9	NA	16	TRBJ2-1	TGTGCCAGCAGCGTAGGTGGAGCGGGAGGGGGCAATGAGCAGTTCTTC	CASSVGGAGGGNEQFF
NA	TRBV19	NA	14	TRBJ1-1	TGTGCCAGTAGATCCCGGGTCATGAACACTGAAGCTTTCTTT	CASRSRVMNTEAFF
NA	TRBV7-3	NA	14	TRBJ1-1	TGTGCCAGCAGCTTAACAGGACACGACACTGAAGCTTTCTTT	CASSLTGHDTEAFF
NA	TRBV28	NA	12	TRBJ2-7	TGTGCCAGCAGTTTGAGTTACTACGAGCAGTACTTC	CASSLSYYEQYF
NA	TRBV28	once	11	TRBJ2-7	TGTGCCAGCCGCGGAGCTTACGAGCAGTACTTC	CASRGAYEQYF
TRBD1	TRBV10-1	NA	15	TRBJ2-3	TGCGCCAGCAGTTACGACAGGGAGAGCACAGATACGCAGTATTTT	CASSYDRESTDTQYF
TRBD1	TRBV29-1	NA	13	TRBJ2-7	TGCAGCGGGGGGGGGACAGGGTCTCACGAGCAGTACTTC	CSGGGTGSHEQYF
NA	TRBV6-6	NA	15	TRBJ2-7	TGTGCCAGCAGTTACCAGCGGGGACATGAGTACGAGCAGTACTTC	CASSYQRGHEYEQYF
NA	TRBV27	NA	14	TRBJ2-1	TGTGCCAGCAGTTTACGCGGATCCTACAATGAGCAGTTCTTC	CASSLRGSYNEQFF
TRBD1	TRBV11-3	NA	15	TRBJ1-2	TGTGCCAGCAGCGACCGGGACAGGGGTAACTATGGCTACACCTTC	CASSDRDRGNYGYTF
TRBD1	TRBV5-1	NA	17	TRBJ2-1	TGCGCCAGCAGCTTGGACTCGAGACAGGGGGTTTACAATGAGCAGTTCTTC	CASSLDSRQGVYNEQFF
TRBD1	TRBV13	NA	15	TRBJ1-1	TGTGCCAGCAGCCTAGCGGGACAGATGAACACTGAAGCTTTCTTT	CASSLAGQMNTEAFF
NA	TRBV6-1	NA	14	TRBJ1-4	TGTGCCAGCAGGTTCACGGGGGTGGGTGAAAAACTGTTTTTT	CASRFTGVGEKLFF
NA	TRBV29-1	once	15	TRBJ2-1	TGCAGCGTTGATCTGCAGAATTCTCGATACAATGAGCAGTTCTTC	CSVDLQNSRYNEQFF
NA	TRBV4-2	once	16	TRBJ1-5	TGTGCCAGCAGCCAAGTGACAGGTATGTCTAATCAGCCCCAGCATTTT	CASSQVTGMSNQPQHF
TRBD2	TRBV4-1	NA	12	TRBJ2-3	TGCGCCAGCAGCCAAGCAGGGAGGGAGCAGTATTTT	CASSQAGREQYF
TRBD2	TRBV28	NA	15	TRBJ2-3	TGTGCCAGCAGTCTACTAGCGGGGTTGGGAACAACGCAGTATTTT	CASSLLAGLGTTQYF
NA	TRBV13	NA	15	TRBJ1-1	TGTGCCAGCAGCCATACACGGGGATCTTACACTGAAGCTTTCTTT	CASSHTRGSYTEAFF
NA	TRBV2	NA	14	TRBJ1-1	TGTGCCAGCAGTGTGGACAGCTCAGTCACTGAAGCTTTCTTT	CASSVDSSVTEAFF
TRBD1	TRBV6-5	few	15	TRBJ1-1	TGTGCCAGCAGTTATTCGGCAGGGGGGAACACTGAAGCTTTCTTT	CASSYSAGGNTEAFF
NA	TRBV2	NA	14	TRBJ2-7	TGTGCCAGCAGGGGGGGACCCGGGGGGCACGAGCAGTACTTC	CASRGGPGGHEQYF
NA	TRBV11-2	NA	12	TRBJ1-1	TGTGCCAGCAGCGGCGGAGGGACTGAAGCTTTCTTT	CASSGGGTEAFF
NA	TRBV25-1	NA	14	TRBJ2-1	TGTGCCAGCAGGGACTTGGATTCGAGCAGAGAGCAGTTCTTC	CASRDLDSSREQFF
NA	TRBV25-1	NA	15	TRBJ1-2	TGTGCCAGCAGACCCAGGGGATTTGCGTTTGGGGGCTACACCTTC	CASRPRGFAFGGYTF
NA	TRBV19	NA	16	TRBJ2-3	TGTGCCAGTAGTAAGTGGTCGGGGACTAGCACAGATACGCAGTATTTT	CASSKWSGTSTDTQYF
TRBD1	TRBV10-3	NA	14	TRBJ2-3	TGTGCCATCAGTGACGGGACAGGGGGCGATACGCAGTATTTT	CAISDGTGGDTQYF
TRBD1	TRBV5-1	once	16	TRBJ2-6	TGCGCCAGCACCACGGGACAGACCTCTGGGGCCAACGTCCTGACTTTC	CASTTGQTSGANVLTF
TRBD2	TRBV19	few	17	TRBJ2-3	TGTGCCAGTAGTATCAGGTCTAGCGGGGGGTACACAGATACGCAGTATTTT	CASSIRSSGGYTDTQYF
TRBD1	TRBV6-5	NA	14	TRBJ1-6	TGTGCCAGCACCCGACAGGGTTATAATTCACCCCTCCACTTT	CASTRQGYNSPLHF
TRBD2	TRBV27	NA	16	TRBJ2-5	TGTGCCAGCAGTTCCCAAACTAGCGGGGGACAAGAGACCCAGTACTTC	CASSSQTSGGQETQYF
NA	TRBV5-4	NA	11	TRBJ2-1	TGTGCCAGCAGCTCCCTCAATGAGCAGTTCTTC	CASSSLNEQFF
TRBD2	TRBV29-1	NA	13	TRBJ2-7	TGCAGCGTTGAGGTAGCGGGAGGGTTAGAGCAGTACTTC	CSVEVAGGLEQYF
TRBD1	TRBV29-1	NA	14	TRBJ1-2	TGCAGCGTTGTCGGACAGGGGGCCTCTTATGGCTACACCTTC	CSVVGQGASYGYTF
NA	TRBV7-2	NA	12	TRBJ2-3	TGTGCCAGCAGCTTAGGACTAGAGGCGCAGTATTTT	CASSLGLEAQYF
TRBD2	TRBV4-1	NA	15	TRBJ2-5	TGCGCCAGCAGCCAGGTGGGACTAGGGTTAAAGACCCAGTACTTC	CASSQVGLGLKTQYF
NA	TRBV13	NA	12	TRBJ2-7	TGTGCCAGCTCCGGGGGATTCTACGAGCAGTACTTC	CASSGGFYEQYF
NA	TRBV2	NA	13	TRBJ2-1	TGTGCCAGCAGTGAAGGCTGGGAGAGTGAGCAGTTCTTC	CASSEGWESEQFF
TRBD1	TRBV7-3	NA	15	TRBJ2-3	TGTGCCAGCAGCCAGTCGGGGCAGGGGGCAGATACGCAGTATTTT	CASSQSGQGADTQYF